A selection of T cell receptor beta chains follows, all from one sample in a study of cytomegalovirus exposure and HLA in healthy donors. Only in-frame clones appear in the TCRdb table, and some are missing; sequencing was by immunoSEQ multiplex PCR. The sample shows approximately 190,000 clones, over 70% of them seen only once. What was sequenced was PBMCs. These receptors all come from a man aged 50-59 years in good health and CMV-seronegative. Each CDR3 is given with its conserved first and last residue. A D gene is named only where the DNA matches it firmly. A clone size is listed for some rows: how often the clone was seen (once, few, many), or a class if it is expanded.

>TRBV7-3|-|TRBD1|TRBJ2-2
TGTGCCAGTGGACAGGGGGCTTCCAGCGGGGAGCTGTTTTTT
CASGQGASSGELFF
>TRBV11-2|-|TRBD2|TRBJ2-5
TGTGCCAGCAGCTGGACCGGGACTAGTGGAGAGACCCAGTACTTC
CASSWTGTSGETQYF
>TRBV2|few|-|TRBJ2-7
TGTGCCAGCAGTCTACAGGGCTTCGAGCAGTACTTC
CASSLQGFEQYF
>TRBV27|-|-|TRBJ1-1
TGTGCCAGCAGTCCAGGGCCGGGAGGAGCTTTCTTT
CASSPGPGGAFF
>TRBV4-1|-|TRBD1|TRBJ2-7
TGCGCCAGCAGCCAAGGACAGGGGGGGCCCTACGAGCAGTACTTC
CASSQGQGGPYEQYF
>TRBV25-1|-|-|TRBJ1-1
TGTGCCAGCAGTGAATCCACCGCCGGGTCGAACACTGAAGCTTTCTTT
CASSESTAGSNTEAFF
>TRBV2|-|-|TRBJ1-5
TGTGCCAGCAGTGAACAGGGCGGTCAGCCCCAGCATTTT
CASSEQGGQPQHF
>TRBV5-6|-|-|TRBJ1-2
TGTGCCAGCAGCTTGGGGTCAGCGGGCTACACCTTC
CASSLGSAGYTF
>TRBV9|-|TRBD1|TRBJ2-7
TGTGCCAGCAGCCCTTGGACAGGGGGCAACGAGCAGTACTTC
CASSPWTGGNEQYF
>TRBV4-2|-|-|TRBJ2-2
TGTGCCAGCAGCCTCGCAGGGCTCTCGTCCCCCGGGGAGCTGTTTTTT
CASSLAGLSSPGELFF
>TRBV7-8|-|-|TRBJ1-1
TGTGCCAGCAGCTTAGCCCCTCAGGGGCACACTGAAGCTTTCTTT
CASSLAPQGHTEAFF
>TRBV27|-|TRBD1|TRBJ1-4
TGTGCCAGCAGTTTATACACCGGGACAGGTGGTGAAAAACTGTTTTTT
CASSLYTGTGGEKLFF
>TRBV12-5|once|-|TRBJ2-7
TGTGCTAGTGGTTCCGAGAACCACGAGCAGTACTTC
CASGSENHEQYF
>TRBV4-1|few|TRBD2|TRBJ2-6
TGCGCCAGCAGCCAACGTGGTGGGGGGGACTCTGGGGCCAACGTCCTGACTTTC
CASSQRGGGDSGANVLTF
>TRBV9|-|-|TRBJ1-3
TGTGCCAGCAGCGTGGGACTTCAAGGGGACACCATATATTTT
CASSVGLQGDTIYF
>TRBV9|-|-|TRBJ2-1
TGTGCCAGCAGCGTCGATCAGCTAGACAATGAGCAGTTCTTC
CASSVDQLDNEQFF
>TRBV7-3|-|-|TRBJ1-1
TGTGCCAGCAGCCCCGGGGTCCGGGGCACTGAAGCTTTCTTT
CASSPGVRGTEAFF
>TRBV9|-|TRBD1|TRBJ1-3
TGTGCCAGCAGCGATCGGACAGGCTCTGGAAACACCATATATTTT
CASSDRTGSGNTIYF
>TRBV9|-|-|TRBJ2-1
TGTGCCAGCAGCACGGACTGGTACAATGAGCAGTTCTTC
CASSTDWYNEQFF
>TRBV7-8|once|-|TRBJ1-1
TGTGCCAGCAGCTTGAAGCCGGACAGCAGAAACACTGAAGCTTTCTTT
CASSLKPDSRNTEAFF
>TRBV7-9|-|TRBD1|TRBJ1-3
TGTGCCAGCAGCCGCACCGGGACAGGTGGAAACACCATATATTTT
CASSRTGTGGNTIYF
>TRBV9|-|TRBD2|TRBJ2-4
TGTGCCAGCAGCCGAGGGTCCCTCCTAGCGGGGGGAACCATAGCCAAAAACATTCAGTACTTC
CASSRGSLLAGGTIAKNIQYF
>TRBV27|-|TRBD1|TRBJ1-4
TGTGCCAGCAGTTCCCGGGACAGGGACGAAAAACTGTTTTTT
CASSSRDRDEKLFF
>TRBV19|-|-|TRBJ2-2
TGTGCCAGTAGTTGGACAGACCGATTCACCGGGGAGCTGTTTTTT
CASSWTDRFTGELFF
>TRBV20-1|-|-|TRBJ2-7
TGCAGTGCTACCGAGGCCTACGAGCAGTACTTC
CSATEAYEQYF
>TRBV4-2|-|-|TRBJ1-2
TGTGCCAGCAGCCAAAACCGGGTGGAGGGCTACACCTTC
CASSQNRVEGYTF
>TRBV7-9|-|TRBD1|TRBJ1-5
TGTGCCAGCAGCTTGTTATCGGGGTCAGGGGGACAGCCCCAGCATTTT
CASSLLSGSGGQPQHF
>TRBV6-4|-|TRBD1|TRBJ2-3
TGTGCCAGCAGTGACTCGCAGGGGGCCACAGATACGCAGTATTTT
CASSDSQGATDTQYF
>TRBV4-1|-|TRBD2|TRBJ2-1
TGCGCCAGCAGCCAAGATGAGGTGGCAGAACTAGCGGCCTACAATGAGCAGTTCTTC
CASSQDEVAELAAYNEQFF
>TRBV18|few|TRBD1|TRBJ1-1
TGTGCCAGCTCAGATTTAGGACAGGGGGAAGCTTTCTTT
CASSDLGQGEAFF
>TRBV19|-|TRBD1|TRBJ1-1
TGTGCCAGTAGTACATACCAAGCCGGGTGGGGGACAGCCATGAACACTGAAGCTTTCTTT
CASSTYQAGWGTAMNTEAFF
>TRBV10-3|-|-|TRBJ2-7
TGTGCCATCAGTGAGTCGAGGCTAGCGCCGACCTACGAGCAGTACTTC
CAISESRLAPTYEQYF
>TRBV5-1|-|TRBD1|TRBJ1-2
TGCGCCAGCAGCTTCTCCGGAACAGGGGCGCGAGGCTACACCTTC
CASSFSGTGARGYTF
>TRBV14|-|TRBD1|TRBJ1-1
TGTGCCAGCAGCCTTTGGACAGGGAGTACTGAAGCTTTCTTT
CASSLWTGSTEAFF
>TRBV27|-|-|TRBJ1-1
TGTGCCAGCAGTCCGGGACTCTGGGGCGCTGAAGCTTTCTTT
CASSPGLWGAEAFF
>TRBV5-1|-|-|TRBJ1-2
TGCGCCAGCAAAATTTCCGGGACATATAACTATGGCTACACCTTC
CASKISGTYNYGYTF
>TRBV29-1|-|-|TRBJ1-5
TGCAGCGTTGCCGGGAACAATCAGCCCCAGCATTTT
CSVAGNNQPQHF
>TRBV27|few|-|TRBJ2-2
TGTGCCAGCACCGTATCGACAGGCACGGTGAGGACCGGGGAGCTGTTTTTT
CASTVSTGTVRTGELFF
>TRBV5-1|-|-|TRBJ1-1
TGCGCCAGCAGCTTGGGCAGAGGGATGAACACTGAAGCTTTCTTT
CASSLGRGMNTEAFF
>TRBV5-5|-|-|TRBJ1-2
TGTGCCAGCAGCACGGGGACGGGGGGAGTTAGCTACACCTTC
CASSTGTGGVSYTF
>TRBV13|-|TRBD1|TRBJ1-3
TGTGCCAGCAGCCCGGGCGGGACAGGGGCTTCTGGAAACACCATATATTTT
CASSPGGTGASGNTIYF
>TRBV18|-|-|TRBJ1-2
TGTGCCAGCTCAGCGGGCCGCCAATCCTATGGCTACACCTTC
CASSAGRQSYGYTF
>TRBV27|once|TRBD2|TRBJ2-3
TGTGCCAGCAGTTTCTCCGGGGGGGCAGATACGCAGTATTTT
CASSFSGGADTQYF
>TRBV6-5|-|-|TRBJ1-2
TGTGCCAGCAGCCCAGGCTATGGCTACACCTTC
CASSPGYGYTF
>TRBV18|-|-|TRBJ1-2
TGTGCCAGCTCACCGGTTTCCATTAACGCGCTGTCCAACTATGGCTACACCTTC
CASSPVSINALSNYGYTF
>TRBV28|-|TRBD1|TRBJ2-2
TGTGCCAGCAGTTCAGGGGGTTACGGGGAGCTGTTTTTT
CASSSGGYGELFF
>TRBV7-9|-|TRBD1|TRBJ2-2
TGTGCCAGCAGCTCAGAACAGGGGTCCCACGGGGAGCTGTTTTTT
CASSSEQGSHGELFF
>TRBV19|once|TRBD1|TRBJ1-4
TGTGCCAGTAGAGGGGGCAGAAGGGGCGAAAAACTGTTTTTT
CASRGGRRGEKLFF
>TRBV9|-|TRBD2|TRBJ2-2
TGTGCCAGCAGCGTAGTCGGGACTAGCGGGGGGGACACCGGGGAGCTGTTTTTT
CASSVVGTSGGDTGELFF